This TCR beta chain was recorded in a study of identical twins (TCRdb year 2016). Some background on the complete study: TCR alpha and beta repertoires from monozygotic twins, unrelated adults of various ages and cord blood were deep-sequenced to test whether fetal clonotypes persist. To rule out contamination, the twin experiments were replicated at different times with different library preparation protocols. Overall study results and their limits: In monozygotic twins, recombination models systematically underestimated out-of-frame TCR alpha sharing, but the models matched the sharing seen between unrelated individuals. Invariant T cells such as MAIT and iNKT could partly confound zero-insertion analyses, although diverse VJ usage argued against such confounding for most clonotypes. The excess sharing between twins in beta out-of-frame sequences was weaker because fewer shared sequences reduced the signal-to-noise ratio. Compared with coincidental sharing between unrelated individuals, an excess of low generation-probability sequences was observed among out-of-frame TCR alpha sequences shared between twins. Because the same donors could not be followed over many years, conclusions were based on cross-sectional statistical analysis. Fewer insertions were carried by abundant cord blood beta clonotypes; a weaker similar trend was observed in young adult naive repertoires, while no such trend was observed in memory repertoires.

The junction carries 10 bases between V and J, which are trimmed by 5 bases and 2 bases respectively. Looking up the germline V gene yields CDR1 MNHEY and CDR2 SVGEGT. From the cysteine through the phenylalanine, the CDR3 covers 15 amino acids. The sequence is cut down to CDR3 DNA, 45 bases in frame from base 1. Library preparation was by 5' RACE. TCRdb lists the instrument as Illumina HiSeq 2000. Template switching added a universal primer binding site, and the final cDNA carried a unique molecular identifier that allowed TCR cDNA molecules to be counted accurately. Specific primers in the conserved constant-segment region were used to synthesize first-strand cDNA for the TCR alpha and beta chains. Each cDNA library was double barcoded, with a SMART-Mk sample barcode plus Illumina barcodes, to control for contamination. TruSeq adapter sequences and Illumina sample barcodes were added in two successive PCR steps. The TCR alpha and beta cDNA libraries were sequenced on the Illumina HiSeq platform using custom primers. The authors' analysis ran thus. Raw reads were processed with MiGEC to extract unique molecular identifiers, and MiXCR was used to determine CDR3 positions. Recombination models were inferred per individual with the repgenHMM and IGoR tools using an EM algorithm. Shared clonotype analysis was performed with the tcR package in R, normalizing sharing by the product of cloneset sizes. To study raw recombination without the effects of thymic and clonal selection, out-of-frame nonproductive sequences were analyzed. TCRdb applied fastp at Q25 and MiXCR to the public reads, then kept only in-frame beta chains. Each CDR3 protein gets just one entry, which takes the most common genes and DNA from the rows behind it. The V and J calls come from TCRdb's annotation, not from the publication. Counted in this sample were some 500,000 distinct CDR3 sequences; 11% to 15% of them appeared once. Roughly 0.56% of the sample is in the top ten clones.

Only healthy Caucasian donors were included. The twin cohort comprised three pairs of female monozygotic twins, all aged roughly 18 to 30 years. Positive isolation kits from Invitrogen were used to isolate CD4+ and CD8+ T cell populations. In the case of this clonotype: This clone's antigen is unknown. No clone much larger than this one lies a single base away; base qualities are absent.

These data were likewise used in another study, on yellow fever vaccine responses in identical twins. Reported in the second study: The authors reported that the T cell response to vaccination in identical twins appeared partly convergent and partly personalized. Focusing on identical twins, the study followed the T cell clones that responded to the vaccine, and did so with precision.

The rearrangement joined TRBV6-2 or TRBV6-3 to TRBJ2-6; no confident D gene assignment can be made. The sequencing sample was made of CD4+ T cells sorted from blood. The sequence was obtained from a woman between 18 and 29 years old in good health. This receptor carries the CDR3 CASSGDLAGANVLTF. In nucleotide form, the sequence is TGTGCCAGCAGTGGAGACTTAGCTGGGGCCAACGTCCTGACTTTC.